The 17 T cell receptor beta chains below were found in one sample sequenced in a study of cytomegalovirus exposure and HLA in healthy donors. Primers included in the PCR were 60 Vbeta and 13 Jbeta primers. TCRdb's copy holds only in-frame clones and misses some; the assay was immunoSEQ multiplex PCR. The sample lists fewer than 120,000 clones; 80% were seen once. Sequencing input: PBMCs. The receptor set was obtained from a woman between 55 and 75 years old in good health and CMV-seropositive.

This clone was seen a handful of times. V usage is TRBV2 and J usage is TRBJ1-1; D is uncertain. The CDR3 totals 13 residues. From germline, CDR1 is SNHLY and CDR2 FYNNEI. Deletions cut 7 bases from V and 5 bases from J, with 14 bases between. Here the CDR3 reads CASKRVASTEAFF. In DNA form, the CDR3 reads TGTGCCAGCAAGCGGGTTGCAAGTACTGAAGCTTTCTTT.

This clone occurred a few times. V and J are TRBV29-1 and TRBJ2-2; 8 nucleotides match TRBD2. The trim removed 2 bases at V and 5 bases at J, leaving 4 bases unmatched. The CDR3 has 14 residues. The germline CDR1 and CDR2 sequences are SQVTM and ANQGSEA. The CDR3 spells CSVEPLAGTGELFF. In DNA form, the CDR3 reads TGCAGCGTTGAACCATTAGCGGGAACCGGGGAGCTGTTTTTT.

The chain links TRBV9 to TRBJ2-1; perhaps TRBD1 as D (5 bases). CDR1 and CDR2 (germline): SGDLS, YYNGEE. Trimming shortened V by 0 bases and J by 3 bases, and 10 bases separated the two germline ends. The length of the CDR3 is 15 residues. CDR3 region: CASSVGGGYYNEQFF. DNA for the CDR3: TGTGCCAGCAGCGTAGGGGGCGGATACTACAATGAGCAGTTCTTC. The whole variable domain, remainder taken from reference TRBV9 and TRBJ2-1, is DSGVTQTPKHLITATGQRVTLRCSPRSGDLSVYWYQQSLDQGLQFLIQYYNGEERAKGNILERFSAQQFPDLHSELNLSSLELGDSALYFCASSVGGGYYNEQFFGPGTRLTVL.

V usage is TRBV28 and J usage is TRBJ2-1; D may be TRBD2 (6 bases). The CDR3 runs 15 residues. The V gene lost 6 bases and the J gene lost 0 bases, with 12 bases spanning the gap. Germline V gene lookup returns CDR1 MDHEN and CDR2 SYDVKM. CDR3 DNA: TGTGCCAGCAGGACAGCGGGTAACTCCTACAATGAGCAGTTCTTC. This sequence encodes CASRTAGNSYNEQFF.

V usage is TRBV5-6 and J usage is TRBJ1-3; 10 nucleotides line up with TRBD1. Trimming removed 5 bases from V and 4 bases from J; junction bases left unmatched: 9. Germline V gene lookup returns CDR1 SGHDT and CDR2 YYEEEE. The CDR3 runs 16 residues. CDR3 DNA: TGTGCCAGCAGGTTGACAGGGGGCGCCTTAGGAAACACCATATATTTT. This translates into CASRLTGGALGNTIYF.

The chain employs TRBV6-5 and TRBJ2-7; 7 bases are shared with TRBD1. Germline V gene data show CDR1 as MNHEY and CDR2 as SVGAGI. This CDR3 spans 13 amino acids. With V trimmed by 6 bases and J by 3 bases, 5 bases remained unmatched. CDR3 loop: CASRITGDYEQYF. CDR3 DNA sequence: TGTGCCAGCAGGATAACAGGGGACTACGAGCAGTACTTC.

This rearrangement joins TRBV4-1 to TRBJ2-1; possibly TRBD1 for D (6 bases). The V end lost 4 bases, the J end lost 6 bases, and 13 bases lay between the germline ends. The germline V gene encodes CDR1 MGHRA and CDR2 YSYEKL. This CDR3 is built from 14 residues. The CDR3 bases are TGCGCCAGCAGCCGCGGACAGTTGTTCAATGAGCAGTTCTTC. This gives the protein CASSRGQLFNEQFF.

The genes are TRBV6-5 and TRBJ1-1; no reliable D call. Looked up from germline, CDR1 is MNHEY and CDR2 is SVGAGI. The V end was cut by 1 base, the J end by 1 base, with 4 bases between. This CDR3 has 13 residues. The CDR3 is CASSYFRNTEAFF. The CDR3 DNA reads TGTGCCAGCAGTTACTTCAGGAACACTGAAGCTTTCTTT.

The CDR3 loop reads CASSQSSSGGGTEAFF. The CDR3 coding sequence is TGTGCCAGCAGCCAATCCAGTTCAGGGGGCGGTACTGAAGCTTTCTTT. The genes are TRBV4-2 and TRBJ1-1; 8 positions agree with TRBD1. There are 16 residues in the CDR3. V gave up 2 bases and J gave up 5 bases; unmatched junction bases: 10. Germline V CDR1 and CDR2: LGHNA, YNFKEQ.

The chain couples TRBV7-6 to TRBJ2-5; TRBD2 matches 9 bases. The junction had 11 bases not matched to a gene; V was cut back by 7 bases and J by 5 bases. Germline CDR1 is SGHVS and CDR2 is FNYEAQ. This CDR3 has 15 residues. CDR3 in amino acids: CASTIIAGVQETQYF. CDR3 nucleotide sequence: TGTGCCAGCACCATTATAGCGGGAGTTCAGGAGACCCAGTACTTC.

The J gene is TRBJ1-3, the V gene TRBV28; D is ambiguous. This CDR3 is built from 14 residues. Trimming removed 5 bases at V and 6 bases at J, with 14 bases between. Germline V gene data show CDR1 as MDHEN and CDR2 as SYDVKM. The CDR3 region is CASSGPGIANTIYF. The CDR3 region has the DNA TGTGCCAGCAGTGGCCCGGGGATCGCAAACACCATATATTTT.

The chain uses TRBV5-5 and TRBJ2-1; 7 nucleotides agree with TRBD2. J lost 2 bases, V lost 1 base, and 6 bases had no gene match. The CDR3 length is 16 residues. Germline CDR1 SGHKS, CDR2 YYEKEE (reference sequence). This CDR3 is CASSLLGTSAYNEQFF. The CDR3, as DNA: TGTGCCAGCAGCTTGTTGGGAACTAGCGCCTACAATGAGCAGTTCTTC.

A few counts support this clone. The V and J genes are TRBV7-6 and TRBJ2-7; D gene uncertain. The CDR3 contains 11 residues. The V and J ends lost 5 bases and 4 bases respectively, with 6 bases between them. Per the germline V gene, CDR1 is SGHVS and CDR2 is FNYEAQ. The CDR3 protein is CASSNKYEQYF. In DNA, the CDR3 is TGTGCCAGCAGCAACAAGTACGAGCAGTACTTC.

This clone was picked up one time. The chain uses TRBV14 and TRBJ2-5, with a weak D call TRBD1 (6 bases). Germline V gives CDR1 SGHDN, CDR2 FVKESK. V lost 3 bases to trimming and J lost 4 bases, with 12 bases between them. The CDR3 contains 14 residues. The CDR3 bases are TGTGCCAGCAGCCAGGGGGCGCGATCAGAGACCCAGTACTTC. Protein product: CASSQGARSETQYF.

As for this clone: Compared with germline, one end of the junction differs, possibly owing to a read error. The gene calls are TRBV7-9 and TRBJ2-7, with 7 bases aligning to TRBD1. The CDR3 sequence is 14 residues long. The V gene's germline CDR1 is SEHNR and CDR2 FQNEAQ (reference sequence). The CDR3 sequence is CSSSPRQGSYEQYF. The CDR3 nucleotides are TGTTCCAGCAGCCCCCGACAGGGATCCTACGAGCAGTACTTC.

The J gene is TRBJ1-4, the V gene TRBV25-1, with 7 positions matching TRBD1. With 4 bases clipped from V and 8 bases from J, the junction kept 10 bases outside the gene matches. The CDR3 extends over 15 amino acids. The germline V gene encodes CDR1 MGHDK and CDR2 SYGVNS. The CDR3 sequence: CASSATTGAGEKLFF. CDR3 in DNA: TGTGCCAGCAGTGCCACAACAGGGGCAGGAGAAAAACTGTTTTTT.

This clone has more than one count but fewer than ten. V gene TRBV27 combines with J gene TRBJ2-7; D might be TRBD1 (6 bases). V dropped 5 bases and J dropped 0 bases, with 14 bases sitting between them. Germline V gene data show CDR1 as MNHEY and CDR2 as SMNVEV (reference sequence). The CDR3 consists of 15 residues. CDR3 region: CASSRLDSLSYEQYF. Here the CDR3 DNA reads TGTGCCAGCAGTCGCCTGGACAGTCTCTCCTACGAGCAGTACTTC.